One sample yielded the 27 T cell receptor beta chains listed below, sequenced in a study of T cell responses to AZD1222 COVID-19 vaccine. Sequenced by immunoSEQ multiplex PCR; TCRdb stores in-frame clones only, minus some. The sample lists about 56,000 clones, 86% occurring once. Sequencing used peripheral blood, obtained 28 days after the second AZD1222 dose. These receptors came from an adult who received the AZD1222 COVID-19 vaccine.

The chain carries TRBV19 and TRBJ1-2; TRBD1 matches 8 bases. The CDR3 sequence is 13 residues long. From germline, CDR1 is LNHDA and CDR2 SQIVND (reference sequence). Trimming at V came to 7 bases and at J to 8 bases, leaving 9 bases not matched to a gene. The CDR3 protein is CASKGQGARGYTF. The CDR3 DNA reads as TGTGCCAGTAAAGGTCAGGGGGCAAGGGGCTACACCTTC.

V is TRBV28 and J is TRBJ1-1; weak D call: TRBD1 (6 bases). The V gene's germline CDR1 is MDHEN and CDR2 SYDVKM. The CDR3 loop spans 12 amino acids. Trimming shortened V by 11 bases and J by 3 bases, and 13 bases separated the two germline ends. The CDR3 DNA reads TGTGCCGGGGGGGGCTGGGACACTGAAGCTTTCTTT. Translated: CAGGGWDTEAFF. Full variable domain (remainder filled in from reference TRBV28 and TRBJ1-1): DVKVTQSSRYLVKRTGEKVFLECVQDMDHENMFWYRQDPGLGLRLIYFSYDVKMKEKGDIPEGYSVSREKKERFSLILESASTNQTSMYLCAGGGWDTEAFFGQGTRLTVV.

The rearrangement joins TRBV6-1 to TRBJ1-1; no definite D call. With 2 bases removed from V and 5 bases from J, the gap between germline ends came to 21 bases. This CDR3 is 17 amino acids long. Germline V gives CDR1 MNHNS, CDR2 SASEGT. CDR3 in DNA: TGTGCCAGCAGTGAAAATCCATCACATCCGGCGGGAACTGAAGCTTTCTTT. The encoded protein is CASSENPSHPAGTEAFF.

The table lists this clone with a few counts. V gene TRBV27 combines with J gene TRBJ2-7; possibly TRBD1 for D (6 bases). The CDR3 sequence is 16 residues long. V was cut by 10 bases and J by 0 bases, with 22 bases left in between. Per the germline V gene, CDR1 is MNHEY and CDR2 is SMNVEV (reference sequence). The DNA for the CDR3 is TGTGCCACCTCTGATGGGGGCGGCTGGGGCTCCTACGAGCAGTACTTC. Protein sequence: CATSDGGGWGSYEQYF.

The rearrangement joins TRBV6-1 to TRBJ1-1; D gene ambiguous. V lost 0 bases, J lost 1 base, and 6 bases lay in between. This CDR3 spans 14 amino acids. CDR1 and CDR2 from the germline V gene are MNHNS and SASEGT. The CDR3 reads CASSEATRNTEAFF. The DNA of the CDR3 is TGTGCCAGCAGTGAAGCGACTAGGAACACTGAAGCTTTCTTT.

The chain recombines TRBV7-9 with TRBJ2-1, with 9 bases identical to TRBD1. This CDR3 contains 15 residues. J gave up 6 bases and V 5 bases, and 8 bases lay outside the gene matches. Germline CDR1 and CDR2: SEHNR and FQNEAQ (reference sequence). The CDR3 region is CASSQQGARSNEQFF. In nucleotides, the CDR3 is TGTGCCAGCAGCCAACAGGGGGCGCGATCCAATGAGCAGTTCTTC.

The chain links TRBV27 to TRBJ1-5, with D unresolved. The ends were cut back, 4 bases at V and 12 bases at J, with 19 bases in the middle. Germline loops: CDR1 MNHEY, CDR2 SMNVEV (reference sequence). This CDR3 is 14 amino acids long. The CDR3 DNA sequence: TGTGCCAGCAGTTCTAGGGCAGGAGTCCGACTCCAGCATTTT. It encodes CASSSRAGVRLQHF.

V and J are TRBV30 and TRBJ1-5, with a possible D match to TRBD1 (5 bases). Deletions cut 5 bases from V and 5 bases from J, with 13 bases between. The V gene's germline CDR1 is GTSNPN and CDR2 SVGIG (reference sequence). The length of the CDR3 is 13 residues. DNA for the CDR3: TGTGCCTGGGCCCTCGGGACGGATCAGCCCCAGCATTTT. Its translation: CAWALGTDQPQHF.

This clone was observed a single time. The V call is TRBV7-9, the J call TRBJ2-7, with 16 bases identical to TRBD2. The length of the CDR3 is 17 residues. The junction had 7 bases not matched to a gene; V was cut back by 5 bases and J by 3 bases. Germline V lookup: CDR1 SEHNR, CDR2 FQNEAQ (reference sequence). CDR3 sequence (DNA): TGTGCCAGCAGCCCAGGGACTAGCGGGAGGGGACTCTACGAGCAGTACTTC. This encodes CASSPGTSGRGLYEQYF. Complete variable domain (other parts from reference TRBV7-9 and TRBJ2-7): DTGVSQNPRHKITKRGQNVTFRCDPISEHNRLYWYRQTLGQGPEFLTYFQNEAQLEKSRLLSDRFSAERPKGSFSTLEIQRTEQGDSAMYLCASSPGTSGRGLYEQYFGPGTRLTVT.

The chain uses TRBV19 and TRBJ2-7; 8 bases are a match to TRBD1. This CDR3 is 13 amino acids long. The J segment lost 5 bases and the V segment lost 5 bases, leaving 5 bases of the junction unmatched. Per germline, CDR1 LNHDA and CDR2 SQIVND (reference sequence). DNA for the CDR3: TGTGCCAGTAGTTTCCGGACAGGGAACGAGCAGTACTTC. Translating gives CASSFRTGNEQYF.

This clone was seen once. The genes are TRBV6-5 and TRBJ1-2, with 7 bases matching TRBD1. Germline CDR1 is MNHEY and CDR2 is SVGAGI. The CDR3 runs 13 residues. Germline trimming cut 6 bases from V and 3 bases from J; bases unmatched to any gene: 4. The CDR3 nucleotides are TGTGCCAGCAGCGAGGGGGCTGACTATGGCTACACCTTC. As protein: CASSEGADYGYTF.

CDR3 protein: CASSLDSNYGYTF. The DNA of the CDR3 is TGTGCCAGCAGTCTGGACAGTAACTATGGCTACACCTTC. The rearrangement links TRBV27 to TRBJ1-2, with a weak D call TRBD1 (6 bases). The CDR3 runs to 13 residues. V was pared by 5 bases and J by 1 base, with 8 bases between. Germline V CDR1 and CDR2: MNHEY, SMNVEV (reference sequence).

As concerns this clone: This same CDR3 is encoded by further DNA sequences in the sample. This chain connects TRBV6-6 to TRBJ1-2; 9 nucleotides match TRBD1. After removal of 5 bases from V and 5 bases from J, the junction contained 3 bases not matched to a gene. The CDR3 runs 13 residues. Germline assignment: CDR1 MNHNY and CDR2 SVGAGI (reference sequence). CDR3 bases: TGTGCCAGCAGTCCCGACAGGGGGTATGGCTACACCTTC. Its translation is CASSPDRGYGYTF.

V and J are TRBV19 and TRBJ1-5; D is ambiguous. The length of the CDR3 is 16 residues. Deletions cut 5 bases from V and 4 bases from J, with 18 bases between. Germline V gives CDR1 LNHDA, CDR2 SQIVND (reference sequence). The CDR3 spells CASSPNSPFGNQPQHF. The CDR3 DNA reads TGTGCCAGTAGTCCTAACAGCCCTTTTGGGAATCAGCCCCAGCATTTT.

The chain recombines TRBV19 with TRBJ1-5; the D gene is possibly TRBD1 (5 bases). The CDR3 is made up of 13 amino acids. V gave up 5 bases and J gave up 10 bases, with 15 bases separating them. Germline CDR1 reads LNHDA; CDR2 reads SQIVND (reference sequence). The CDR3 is CASSWAGFVPQHF. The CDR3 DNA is TGTGCCAGTAGTTGGGCAGGGTTCGTACCCCAGCATTTT.

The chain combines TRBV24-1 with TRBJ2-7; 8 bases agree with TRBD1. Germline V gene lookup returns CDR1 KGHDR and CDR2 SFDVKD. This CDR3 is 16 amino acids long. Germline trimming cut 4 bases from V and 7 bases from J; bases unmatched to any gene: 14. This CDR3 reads CATSDRPGRGRGEQYF. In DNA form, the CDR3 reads TGTGCCACCAGTGACCGTCCTGGCAGGGGGCGAGGGGAGCAGTACTTC.

CDR3 bases: TGTGCCAGCTCGGGACTAGCGGGGTATTCCTACGAGCAGTACTTC. It yields the protein CASSGLAGYSYEQYF. The V gene is TRBV6-5, the J gene TRBJ2-7; TRBD2 agrees at 13 bases. The CDR3 length is 15 residues. CDR1 is MNHEY and CDR2 is SVGAGI in the germline V gene. V shed 8 bases, J shed 1 base, and the junction held 5 bases outside the gene matches.

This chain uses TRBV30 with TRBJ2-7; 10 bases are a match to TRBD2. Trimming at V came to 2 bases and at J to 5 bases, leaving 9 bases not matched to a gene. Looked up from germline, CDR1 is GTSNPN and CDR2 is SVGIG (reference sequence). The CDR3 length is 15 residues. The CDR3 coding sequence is TGTGCCTGGAGTCCGGGACTAGCGCGAGGAGACGAGCAGTACTTC. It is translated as CAWSPGLARGDEQYF. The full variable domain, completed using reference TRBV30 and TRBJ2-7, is SQTIHQWPATLVQPVGSPLSLECTVEGTSNPNLYWYRQAAGRGLQLLFYSVGIGQISSEVPQNLSASRPQDRQFILSSKKLLLSDSGFYLCAWSPGLARGDEQYFGPGTRLTVT.

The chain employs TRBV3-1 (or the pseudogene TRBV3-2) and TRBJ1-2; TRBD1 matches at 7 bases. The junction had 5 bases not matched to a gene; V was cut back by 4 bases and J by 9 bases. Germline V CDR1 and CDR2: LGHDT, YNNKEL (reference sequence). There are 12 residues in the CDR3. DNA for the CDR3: TGTGCCAGCAGCCCCGGGGACAGCCGCTACACCTTC. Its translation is CASSPGDSRYTF.

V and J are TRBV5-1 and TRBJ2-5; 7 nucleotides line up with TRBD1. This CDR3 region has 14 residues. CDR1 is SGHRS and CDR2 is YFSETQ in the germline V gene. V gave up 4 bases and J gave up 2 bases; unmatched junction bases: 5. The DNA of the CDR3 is TGCGCCAGCAGCCCGAGGACAGGTCAAGAGACCCAGTACTTC. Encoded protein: CASSPRTGQETQYF.

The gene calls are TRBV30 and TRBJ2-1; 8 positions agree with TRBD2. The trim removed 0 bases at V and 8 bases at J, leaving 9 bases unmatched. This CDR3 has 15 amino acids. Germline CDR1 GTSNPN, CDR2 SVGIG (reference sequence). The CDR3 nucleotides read TGTGCCTGGAGTGTACGCGGGGGGCCTCGGGATGAGCAGTTCTTC. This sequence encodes CAWSVRGGPRDEQFF.

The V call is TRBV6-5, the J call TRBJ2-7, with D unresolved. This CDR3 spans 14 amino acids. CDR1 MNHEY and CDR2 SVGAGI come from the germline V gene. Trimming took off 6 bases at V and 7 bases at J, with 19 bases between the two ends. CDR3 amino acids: CASRPRFSGVEQYF. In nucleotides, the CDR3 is TGTGCCAGCAGACCCCGATTCTCTGGGGTAGAGCAGTACTTC.

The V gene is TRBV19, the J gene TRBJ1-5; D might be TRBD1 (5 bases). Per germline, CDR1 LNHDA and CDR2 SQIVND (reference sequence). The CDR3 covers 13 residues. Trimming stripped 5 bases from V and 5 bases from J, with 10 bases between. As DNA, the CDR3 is TGTGCCAGTAGTGTGGGGGAAGATCAGCCCCAGCATTTT. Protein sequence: CASSVGEDQPQHF.

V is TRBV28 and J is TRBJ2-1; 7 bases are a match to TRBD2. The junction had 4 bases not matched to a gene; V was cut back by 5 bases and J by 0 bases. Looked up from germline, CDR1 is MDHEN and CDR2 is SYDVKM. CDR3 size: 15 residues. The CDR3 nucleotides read TGTGCCAGCAGTGGAGCGGGGAGCTCCTACAATGAGCAGTTCTTC. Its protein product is CASSGAGSSYNEQFF.

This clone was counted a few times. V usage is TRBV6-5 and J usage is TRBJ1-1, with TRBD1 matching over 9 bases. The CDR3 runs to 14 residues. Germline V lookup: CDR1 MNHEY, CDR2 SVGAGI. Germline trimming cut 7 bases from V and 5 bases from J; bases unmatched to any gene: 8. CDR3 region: CASTWTGVKTEAFF. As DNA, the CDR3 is TGTGCCAGCACCTGGACAGGGGTTAAGACTGAAGCTTTCTTT.

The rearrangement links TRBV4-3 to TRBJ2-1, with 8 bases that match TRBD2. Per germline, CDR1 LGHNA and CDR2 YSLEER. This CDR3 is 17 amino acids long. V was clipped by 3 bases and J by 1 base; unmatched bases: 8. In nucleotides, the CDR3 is TGCGCCAGCAGCCATCCTCGGGAGGGCCGATCCTACAATGAGCAGTTCTTC. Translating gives CASSHPREGRSYNEQFF.

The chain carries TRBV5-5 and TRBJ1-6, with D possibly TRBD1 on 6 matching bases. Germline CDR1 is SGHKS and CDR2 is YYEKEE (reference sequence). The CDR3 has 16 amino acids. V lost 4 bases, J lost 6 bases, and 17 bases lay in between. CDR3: CASSRQDTSFNSPLHF. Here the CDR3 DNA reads TGTGCCAGCAGCCGACAGGACACTTCGTTTAATTCACCCCTCCACTTT.